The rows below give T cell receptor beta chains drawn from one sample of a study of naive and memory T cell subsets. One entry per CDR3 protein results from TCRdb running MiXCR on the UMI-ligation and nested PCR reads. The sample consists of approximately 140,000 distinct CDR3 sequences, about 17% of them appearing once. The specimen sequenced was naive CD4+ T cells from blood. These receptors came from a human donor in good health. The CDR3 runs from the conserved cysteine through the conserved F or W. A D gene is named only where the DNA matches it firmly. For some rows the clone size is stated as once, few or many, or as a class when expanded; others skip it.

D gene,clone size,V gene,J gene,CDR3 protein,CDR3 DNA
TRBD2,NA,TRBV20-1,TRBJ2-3,CSARFLAGRSTDTQYF,TGCAGTGCTAGATTTCTAGCGGGACGTAGCACAGATACGCAGTATTTT
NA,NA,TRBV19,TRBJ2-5,CASSPGTPETQYF,TGTGCCAGTAGTCCAGGGACCCCAGAGACCCAGTACTTC
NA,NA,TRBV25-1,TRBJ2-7,CASSDFAESIYEQYF,TGTGCCAGCAGTGACTTTGCGGAAAGTATCTACGAGCAGTACTTC
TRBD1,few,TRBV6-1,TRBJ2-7,CASSDPGQVLYEQYF,TGTGCCAGCAGCGATCCGGGACAGGTACTCTACGAGCAGTACTTC
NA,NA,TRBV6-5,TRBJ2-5,CASSYGGGRGETQYF,TGTGCCAGCAGTTACGGTGGGGGACGAGGAGAGACCCAGTACTTC
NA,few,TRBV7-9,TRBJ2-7,CASSLRSSGRTYEQYF,TGTGCCAGCAGCTTAAGGTCTTCGGGCCGCACCTACGAGCAGTACTTC
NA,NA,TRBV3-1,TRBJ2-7,CASSQGNGPYEQYF,TGTGCCAGCAGCCAAGGAAACGGGCCCTACGAGCAGTACTTC
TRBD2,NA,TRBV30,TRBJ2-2,CAWSSRLAGTGELFF,TGTGCCTGGAGTTCCAGACTAGCGGGAACCGGGGAGCTGTTTTTT
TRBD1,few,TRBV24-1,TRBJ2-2,CATSDFRQGPYTGELFF,TGTGCCACCAGTGATTTCCGACAGGGGCCCTACACCGGGGAGCTGTTTTTT
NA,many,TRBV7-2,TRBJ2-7,CASSLGRIDEQYF,TGTGCCAGCAGCTTAGGTAGAATCGACGAGCAGTACTTC
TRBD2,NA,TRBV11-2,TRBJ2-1,CASSILAGVHEQFF,TGTGCCAGCAGTATACTAGCGGGAGTCCATGAGCAGTTCTTC
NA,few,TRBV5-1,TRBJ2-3,CASSLAALAAPDTQYF,TGCGCCAGCAGCTTGGCTGCTTTAGCGGCCCCGGATACGCAGTATTTT
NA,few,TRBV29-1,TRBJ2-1,CSVDGTYNEQFF,TGCAGCGTTGATGGTACCTACAATGAGCAGTTCTTC
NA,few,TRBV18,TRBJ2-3,CASSPMDTQYF,TGTGCCAGCTCACCGATGGATACGCAGTATTTT
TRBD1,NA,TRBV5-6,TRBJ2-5,CASSDPGQYQETQYF,TGTGCCAGCAGCGACCCGGGACAGTACCAAGAGACCCAGTACTTC
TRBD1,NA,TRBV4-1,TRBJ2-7,CASSIDRGDYEQYF,TGCGCCAGCAGCATAGACAGGGGCGACTACGAGCAGTACTTC
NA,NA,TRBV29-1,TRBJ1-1,CSAESQGRNTEAFF,TGCAGCGCCGAAAGTCAGGGCCGGAACACTGAAGCTTTCTTT
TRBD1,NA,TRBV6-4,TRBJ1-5,CASSRTGGIQPQHF,TGTGCCAGCAGCAGGACAGGGGGCATTCAGCCCCAGCATTTT
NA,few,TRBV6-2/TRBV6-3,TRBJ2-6,CASRGDSGANVLTF,TGTGCCAGCAGAGGGGACTCTGGGGCCAACGTCCTGACTTTC
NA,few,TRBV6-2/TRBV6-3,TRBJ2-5,CASSPTNPGDETQYF,TGTGCCAGCAGTCCCACTAATCCAGGGGATGAGACCCAGTACTTC
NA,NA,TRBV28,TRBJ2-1,CASRLLDSGNEQFF,TGTGCCAGCAGGTTACTAGATTCGGGCAATGAGCAGTTCTTC
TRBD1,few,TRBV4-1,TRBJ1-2,CASSQEWTGNGYTF,TGCGCCAGCAGCCAGGAATGGACAGGGAATGGCTACACCTTC
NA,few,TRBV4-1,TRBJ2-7,CASSLLGTNTYEQYF,TGCGCCAGCAGCCTTCTAGGGACGAATACCTACGAGCAGTACTTC
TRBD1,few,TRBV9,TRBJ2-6,CASSPPLGDRGSGANVLTF,TGTGCCAGCAGCCCCCCCTTGGGCGACAGGGGCTCTGGGGCCAACGTCCTGACTTTC
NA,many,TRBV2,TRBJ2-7,CASSENSGPYEQYF,TGTGCCAGCAGTGAAAATTCGGGGCCCTACGAGCAGTACTTC
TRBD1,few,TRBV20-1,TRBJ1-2,CSARQGADYGYTF,TGCAGTGCCCGACAGGGGGCCGACTATGGCTACACCTTC
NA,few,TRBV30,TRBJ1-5,CAWAASFNQPQHF,TGTGCCTGGGCGGCCTCATTCAATCAGCCCCAGCATTTT
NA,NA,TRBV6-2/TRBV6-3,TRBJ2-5,CASSFIRGGVQETQYF,TGTGCCAGCAGTTTCATCAGGGGAGGGGTCCAAGAGACCCAGTACTTC
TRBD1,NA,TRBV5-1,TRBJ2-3,CASSWTGVTDTQYF,TGCGCCAGCAGCTGGACAGGGGTTACAGATACGCAGTATTTT
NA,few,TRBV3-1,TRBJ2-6,CASSQYPGWSSGANVLTF,TGTGCCAGCAGCCAGTACCCGGGATGGAGCTCTGGGGCCAACGTCCTGACTTTC
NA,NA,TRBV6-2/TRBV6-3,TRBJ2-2,CASSHRLDRPTGELFF,TGTGCCAGCAGTCACCGGCTAGATCGTCCCACCGGGGAGCTGTTTTTT
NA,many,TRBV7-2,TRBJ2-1,CASSLMEGKNEQFF,TGTGCCAGCAGCTTAATGGAAGGGAAGAATGAGCAGTTCTTC
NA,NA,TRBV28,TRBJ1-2,CASTLGHDLNYGYTF,TGTGCCAGCACCCTGGGACACGACCTTAACTATGGCTACACCTTC
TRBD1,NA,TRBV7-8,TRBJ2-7,CASSAQTGFRNEQYF,TGTGCCAGCAGCGCGCAGACAGGGTTTAGGAACGAGCAGTACTTC
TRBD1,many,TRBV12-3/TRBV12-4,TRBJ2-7,CASSFNPGQGTYEQYF,TGTGCCAGCAGTTTTAATCCGGGACAGGGTACCTACGAGCAGTACTTC
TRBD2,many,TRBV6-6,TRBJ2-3,CASSYSGGRATDTQYF,TGTGCCAGCAGTTACTCCGGCGGGAGGGCAACGGATACGCAGTATTTT
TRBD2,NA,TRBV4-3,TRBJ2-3,CASSPQPGLAEFTDTQYF,TGCGCCAGCAGCCCTCAACCCGGACTAGCGGAGTTCACAGATACGCAGTATTTT
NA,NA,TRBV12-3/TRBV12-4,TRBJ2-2,CASRRSSRTGELFF,TGTGCCAGTCGTAGGTCTAGCCGCACCGGGGAGCTGTTTTTT
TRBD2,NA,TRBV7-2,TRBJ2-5,CASSLTGLAGWSVYQETQYF,TGTGCCAGCAGCTTAACCGGACTAGCGGGTTGGTCGGTGTACCAAGAGACCCAGTACTTC
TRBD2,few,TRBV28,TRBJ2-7,CASRSGGTAYEQYF,TGTGCCAGCAGGTCGGGGGGGACGGCATACGAGCAGTACTTC